The 20 T cell receptor beta chains below were found in one sample sequenced in a study of T cell responses to AZD1222 COVID-19 vaccine. Method: immunoSEQ multiplex PCR; TCRdb's copy keeps in-frame clones and lacks some. The data hold approximately 94,000 clones, with approximately 87% observed a single time. The sequencing here drew on peripheral blood, taken on day 0 of AZD1222 vaccination. The receptors here all came from an adult in good health.

The V and J genes are TRBV28 and TRBJ1-4; 10 bases are a match to TRBD1. The V segment lost 5 bases and the J segment 8 bases; nucleotides outside the gene matches: 5. There are 14 residues in the CDR3. Germline V gene data show CDR1 as MDHEN and CDR2 as SYDVKM. This chain's CDR3 is CASSPGTGDEKLFF. The CDR3 region has the DNA TGTGCCAGCAGTCCCGGGACAGGGGACGAAAAACTGTTTTTT.

The chain employs TRBV11-3 and TRBJ1-2; D might be TRBD1 (5 bases). This CDR3 spans 15 amino acids. The germline V gene encodes CDR1 SGHNT and CDR2 YENEEA. Trimming stripped 5 bases from V and 7 bases from J, with 20 bases between. The CDR3 sequence is CASSPGHGTLGGYTF. The CDR3 nucleotides are TGTGCCAGCAGCCCCGGGCACGGGACTCTTGGTGGCTACACCTTC.

This chain connects TRBV5-1 to TRBJ2-2; D gene uncertain. The length of the CDR3 is 12 residues. Germline V CDR1 and CDR2: SGHRS, YFSETQ. V lost 4 bases and J lost 8, with 9 bases in between. Here the CDR3 reads CASSADLGELFF. CDR3 in DNA: TGCGCCAGCAGCGCTGATTTAGGGGAGCTGTTTTTT.

The chain couples TRBV6-6 to TRBJ1-1; 7 nucleotides line up with TRBD1. Trimming removed 8 bases from V and 4 bases from J; junction bases left unmatched: 7. Germline V gene data show CDR1 as MNHNY and CDR2 as SVGAGI (reference sequence). This CDR3 region has 13 residues. In DNA form, the CDR3 reads TGTGCCAGCGGAGCACAGGGGAGCACTGAAGCTTTCTTT. Translation: CASGAQGSTEAFF.

This sequence joins TRBV6-5 and TRBJ2-7; 7 positions agree with TRBD1. V trimming: 5 bases; J trimming: 2 bases; junction bases outside the gene matches: 6. The CDR3 is 14 residues long. The V gene's germline CDR1 is MNHEY and CDR2 SVGAGI. The CDR3 sequence: CASSLRDRPYEQYF. The CDR3 bases are TGTGCCAGCAGTCTCCGGGACAGACCCTACGAGCAGTACTTC.

The chain links TRBV29-1 to TRBJ1-2; 7 bases agree with TRBD1. The CDR3 length is 14 residues. The germline V gene has CDR1 SQVTM and CDR2 ANQGSEA. V trimming: 7 bases; J trimming: 0 bases; junction bases outside the gene matches: 8. CDR3 sequence (DNA): TGCAGCGCGGCCGGGACAGCGTCTAACTATGGCTACACCTTC. Amino acid sequence: CSAAGTASNYGYTF.

The J gene is TRBJ1-6, the V gene TRBV9; 9 nucleotides match TRBD1. V lost 0 bases, J lost 9 bases, and 19 bases stayed unmatched. CDR1 and CDR2 (germline): SGDLS, YYNGEE. The CDR3 runs to 20 residues. Written as DNA, the CDR3 is TGTGCCAGCAGCGTAGGTTTGGGGACAGGGTCTAACGGGGTTCGTTCACCCCTCCACTTT. Translating gives CASSVGLGTGSNGVRSPLHF.

This clone was seen only a few times. The chain uses TRBV15 and TRBJ2-6; D unclear. The CDR3 sequence is 16 residues long. V lost 0 bases and J lost 2, with 8 bases in between. The germline CDR1 and CDR2 sequences are LNHNV and YYDKDF (reference sequence). The CDR3 coding sequence is TGTGCCACCAGCAGAGATAAGAGAACTGGGGCCAACGTCCTGACTTTC. Amino acids: CATSRDKRTGANVLTF.

The chain links TRBV27 to TRBJ1-1; 7 bases line up with TRBD1. The CDR3 loop spans 15 amino acids. CDR1 is MNHEY, CDR2 SMNVEV, per germline (reference sequence). After removal of 0 bases from V and 6 bases from J, the junction contained 7 bases not matched to a gene. In DNA, the CDR3 is TGTGCCAGCAGTTTATCGAGGGGGCTGGTAGCTGAAGCTTTCTTT. It yields the protein CASSLSRGLVAEAFF.

The gene calls are TRBV28 and TRBJ1-1; TRBD1 matches 8 bases. Unmatched junction bases numbered 6, after V lost 6 bases and J lost 3 bases. Germline V gene sequence: CDR1 MDHEN, CDR2 SYDVKM. The CDR3 is made up of 14 amino acids. The CDR3 reads CASRKGQGDTEAFF. In DNA form, the CDR3 reads TGTGCCAGCAGAAAAGGACAGGGCGACACTGAAGCTTTCTTT.

The rearrangement uses TRBV12-5 and TRBJ1-1, with D maybe TRBD1 (5 bases). CDR3 length: 16 residues. The germline CDR1 and CDR2 sequences are LGHNT and FRNRAP. Trimming removed 2 bases at V and 4 bases at J, with 17 bases between. CDR3 loop: CASGLLLGGVGTEAFF. The CDR3 nucleotides read TGTGCTAGTGGTTTGCTACTCGGGGGGGTAGGCACTGAAGCTTTCTTT.

This clone rates as large (0.1 to 1%). The chain uses TRBV27 and TRBJ2-7, with 8 bases aligning to TRBD1. Germline V lookup: CDR1 MNHEY, CDR2 SMNVEV (reference sequence). This CDR3 comprises 14 residues. After removal of 2 bases from V and 3 bases from J, the junction contained 3 bases not matched to a gene. CDR3 amino acids: CASSLQGANYEQYF. In DNA, the CDR3 is TGTGCCAGCAGTTTACAGGGGGCAAACTACGAGCAGTACTTC.

The rearrangement links TRBV3-1 (or the pseudogene TRBV3-2) to TRBJ2-1, with a possible D match to TRBD2 (6 bases). CDR3 length equals 15 residues. Germline-derived CDR1 and CDR2 are LGHDT and YNNKEL (reference sequence). With 0 bases removed from V and 5 bases from J, the gap between germline ends came to 11 bases. For the CDR3, the DNA is TGTGCCAGCAGCCAAGACGAGACTAGGGACAATGAGCAGTTCTTC. It translates to CASSQDETRDNEQFF.

The chain combines TRBV6-5 with TRBJ2-4, with D possibly being TRBD2 (7 bases). The CDR3 extends over 15 amino acids. CDR1 is MNHEY, CDR2 SVGAGI, per germline. Trimming took off 8 bases at V and 6 bases at J, with 20 bases between the two ends. CDR3 sequence: CASRGAQAPGNIQYF. The CDR3 bases are TGTGCCAGCCGGGGGGCACAGGCCCCAGGAAACATTCAGTACTTC.

The chain is built from TRBV6-2 or TRBV6-3 and TRBJ1-2; D may be TRBD1 (5 bases). Trimming removed 3 bases from V and 0 bases from J, with 20 bases in between. CDR3 length equals 18 residues. The germline V gene encodes CDR1 MNHEY and CDR2 SVGEGT. The CDR3 bases are TGTGCCAGCAGTTATGACGTGGGGCAGACGGCCGCTAACTATGGCTACACCTTC. This translates into CASSYDVGQTAANYGYTF.

This chain uses TRBV7-2 with TRBJ2-1; 8 bases agree with TRBD2. Germline loops: CDR1 SGHTA, CDR2 FQGNSA. Germline trimming cut 3 bases from V and 4 bases from J; bases unmatched to any gene: 5. The CDR3 length is 15 residues. The CDR3 coding sequence is TGTGCCAGCAGCTTGTCTAGCGGGCTTTACAATGAGCAGTTCTTC. It codes for CASSLSSGLYNEQFF.

CDR3 nucleotide sequence: TGCGCCAGCAAGACTACAGGAGCAGGGTACTACAATGAGCAGTTCTTC. It yields the protein CASKTTGAGYYNEQFF. This sequence joins TRBV5-1 and TRBJ2-1; D is perhaps TRBD1 or TRBD2 (5 bases each). With 6 bases removed from V and 3 bases from J, the gap between germline ends came to 19 bases. The CDR3 totals 16 residues. Per the germline V gene, CDR1 is SGHRS and CDR2 is YFSETQ.

V usage is TRBV4-3 and J usage is TRBJ2-4; D is perhaps TRBD1 (6 bases). This CDR3 region has 17 residues. Trimming stripped 0 bases from V and 5 bases from J, with 17 bases between. Per the germline V gene, CDR1 is LGHNA and CDR2 is YSLEER. The CDR3 DNA reads as TGCGCCAGCAGCCAAGATTGGAGGACAGAGAGACAAAACATTCAGTACTTC. Its translation: CASSQDWRTERQNIQYF.

The V and J genes are TRBV3-1 (or the pseudogene TRBV3-2) and TRBJ1-1; 7 bases are a match to TRBD1. V shed 1 base, J shed 5 bases, and the junction held 7 bases outside the gene matches. This CDR3 contains 15 residues. From germline, CDR1 is LGHDT and CDR2 YNNKEL (reference sequence). For the CDR3, the DNA is TGTGCCAGCAGCCAAGTCCGACAGGGAACGACTGAAGCTTTCTTT. It yields the protein CASSQVRQGTTEAFF.

The chain recombines TRBV5-1 with TRBJ2-3, with 13 bases matching TRBD2. This CDR3 spans 18 amino acids. Per germline, CDR1 SGHRS and CDR2 YFSETQ. Trimming cost V 0 bases and J 2 bases; bases outside gene matches: 6. The CDR3 sequence: CASSLGLAGGYVTDTQYF. The CDR3 coding sequence is TGCGCCAGCAGCTTGGGACTAGCGGGGGGATATGTCACAGATACGCAGTATTTT.